Below, 18 T cell receptor beta chains from the same sample are listed, as sequenced in a study of blood T cell repertoires in COVID-19. Assay used: immunoSEQ multiplex PCR; TCRdb lists only in-frame clones, some missing. The sample has 80,000 or so clones; roughly 85% are singletons. The sample was peripheral blood. The receptors originated from a man aged 50 to 59 with COVID-19, enrolled during active disease.

The V and J genes are TRBV19 and TRBJ1-2; D unclear. CDR3 length equals 12 residues. With 6 bases removed from V and 4 bases from J, the gap between germline ends came to 9 bases. Germline CDR1 and CDR2: LNHDA and SQIVND (reference sequence). The CDR3 sequence is CASRYRAYGYTF. The CDR3 nucleotides read TGTGCCAGTAGGTACCGAGCCTATGGCTACACCTTC.

V is TRBV7-9 and J is TRBJ1-1, with D maybe TRBD1 (6 bases). V lost 4 bases and J 5 bases, leaving 11 bases between the germline ends. The CDR3 covers 13 residues. Germline V gives CDR1 SEHNR, CDR2 FQNEAQ (reference sequence). The CDR3 coding sequence is TGTGCCAGCAGCTACAGGGTTGGGACTGAAGCTTTCTTT. This encodes CASSYRVGTEAFF. Complete variable domain (other parts from reference TRBV7-9 and TRBJ1-1): DTGVSQNPRHKITKRGQNVTFRCDPISEHNRLYWYRQTLGQGPEFLTYFQNEAQLEKSRLLSDRFSAERPKGSFSTLEIQRTEQGDSAMYLCASSYRVGTEAFFGQGTRLTVV.

This chain links TRBV19 with TRBJ1-3, with D perhaps TRBD1 (5 bases). The CDR3 length is 14 residues. Germline CDR1 LNHDA, CDR2 SQIVND (reference sequence). Trimming took 9 bases from V and 1 from J, leaving 13 bases between them. This chain's CDR3 is CASVTGGSGNTIYF. In nucleotides, the CDR3 is TGTGCCAGCGTAACGGGGGGTTCTGGAAACACCATATATTTT.

This sequence joins TRBV5-6 and TRBJ2-7; 8 positions match TRBD2. Germline values: CDR1 SGHDT, CDR2 YYEEEE. CDR3 size: 16 residues. The trim removed 0 bases at V and 3 bases at J, leaving 8 bases unmatched. CDR3 region: CASSLALSGSSYEQYF. CDR3 nucleotides: TGTGCCAGCAGCTTGGCACTAAGCGGGAGTAGCTACGAGCAGTACTTC.

The CDR3 sequence: CATSIFLGTAATGELFF. DNA of the CDR3: TGTGCCACCAGCATCTTCCTCGGGACTGCCGCTACCGGGGAGCTGTTTTTT. V gene TRBV15 combines with J gene TRBJ2-2; tentatively, D is TRBD2 (6 bases). The CDR3 is 17 amino acids. CDR1 and CDR2 (germline): LNHNV, YYDKDF (reference sequence). Trimming cost V 4 bases and J 5 bases, with 20 bases left between them.

The gene calls are TRBV6-1 and TRBJ2-1; the D gene is possibly TRBD2 (5 bases). Looked up from germline, CDR1 is MNHNS and CDR2 is SASEGT. CDR3 size: 14 residues. V was cut by 0 bases and J by 10 bases, with 13 bases left in between. In DNA, the CDR3 is TGTGCCAGCAGTGAAGCGCGGAGCCGGGGAGAGCAGTTCTTC. This encodes CASSEARSRGEQFF.

This clone came up once. V usage is TRBV4-2 and J usage is TRBJ1-6; D is unclear. This CDR3 comprises 15 residues. Germline V lookup: CDR1 LGHNA, CDR2 YNFKEQ. The V end was cut by 0 bases, the J end by 9 bases, with 12 bases between. CDR3 in DNA: TGTGCCAGCAGCCAAGAGGATCTGGGCAGTTCACCCCTCCACTTT. Its protein product is CASSQEDLGSSPLHF.

This clone was observed once. The chain joins TRBV7-2 to TRBJ1-1; D is unresolved. CDR3 length: 14 residues. The V end lost 5 bases, the J end lost 1 base, and 11 bases lay between the germline ends. Per the germline V gene, CDR1 is SGHTA and CDR2 is FQGNSA. DNA for the CDR3: TGTGCCAGCAGCCCCACCCGGGGGAACACTGAAGCTTTCTTT. It translates to CASSPTRGNTEAFF.

The chain recombines TRBV6-5 with TRBJ2-4, with 8 positions matching TRBD1. The CDR3 is 15 residues long. CDR1 is MNHEY and CDR2 is SVGAGI in the germline V gene. After removal of 3 bases from V and 5 bases from J, the junction contained 6 bases not matched to a gene. DNA of the CDR3: TGTGCCAGCAGTTATCTAGCAGGGGGCGAAAACATTCAGTACTTC. Encoded protein: CASSYLAGGENIQYF.

The chain is built from TRBV6-5 and TRBJ2-2, with 11 bases fitting TRBD2. J lost 5 bases, V lost 5 bases, and 4 bases had no gene match. CDR1 MNHEY and CDR2 SVGAGI come from the germline V gene. The CDR3 length is 15 residues. The DNA of the CDR3 is TGTGCCAGCAGTCCCCTAGCGGGAGGTACCGGGGAGCTGTTTTTT. Its translation: CASSPLAGGTGELFF.

The V gene is TRBV7-2, the J gene TRBJ1-6; 8 nucleotides line up with TRBD1. This CDR3 is built from 17 residues. Germline V gene data show CDR1 as SGHTA and CDR2 as FQGNSA. The V gene end was trimmed by 4 bases and the J gene end by 7 bases; junction bases not matched to a gene: 12. The CDR3 region is CASSSAATGEGNSPLHF. CDR3 DNA sequence: TGTGCCAGCAGCTCCGCGGCGACAGGGGAAGGAAATTCACCCCTCCACTTT.

The chain uses TRBV6-6 and TRBJ2-5, with D uncertain. V was pared by 5 bases and J by 7 bases, with 17 bases between. In germline, CDR1 is MNHNY, CDR2 SVGAGI (reference sequence). This CDR3 spans 14 amino acids. As DNA, the CDR3 is TGTGCCAGCAGTCCAACCGGGTCGCTAGGGACCCAGTACTTC. This translates into CASSPTGSLGTQYF.

The chain has TRBV18 and TRBJ1-1, with D hard to call. V was cut by 3 bases and J by 1 base, with 15 bases left in between. The CDR3 is made up of 16 amino acids. Germline V gene sequence: CDR1 KGHSH, CDR2 LQKENI. The CDR3 sequence: CASSPGPRVTNTEAFF. CDR3 nucleotide sequence: TGTGCCAGCTCACCGGGCCCGAGGGTTACGAACACTGAAGCTTTCTTT.

This clone was observed once. The chain links TRBV30 to TRBJ1-5; TRBD1 matches 9 bases. CDR1 is GTSNPN, CDR2 SVGIG, per germline (reference sequence). V lost 1 base and J lost 7; bases outside the gene matches: 5. The CDR3 is 14 amino acids. The CDR3: CAWSGDRVDQPQHF. As DNA, the CDR3 is TGTGCCTGGAGTGGGGACAGGGTCGACCAGCCCCAGCATTTT.

The table lists this clone with a count of one. V gene TRBV7-3 combines with J gene TRBJ1-2; 9 bases are shared with TRBD1. Germline trimming cut 2 bases from V and 1 base from J; bases unmatched to any gene: 2. CDR1 and CDR2 (germline): SGHTA, FQGTGA. CDR3 length equals 15 residues. The CDR3 coding sequence is TGTGCCAGCAGCTTAGGGGGACAGGGTAACTATGGCTACACCTTC. This encodes CASSLGGQGNYGYTF.

The count of this clone is one. V is TRBV30 and J is TRBJ1-6, with unresolved D. Germline V lookup: CDR1 GTSNPN, CDR2 SVGIG (reference sequence). Trimming removed 4 bases at V and 5 bases at J, with 12 bases between. CDR3 length: 14 residues. CDR3 sequence: CAWNGDLNNSPLHF. The CDR3 DNA reads TGTGCCTGGAACGGGGATCTGAATAATTCACCCCTCCACTTT.

This sequence joins TRBV11-2 and TRBJ1-2; no definite D call. V dropped 4 bases and J dropped 0 bases, with 9 bases sitting between them. The CDR3 covers 14 residues. CDR1 is SGHAT, CDR2 FQNNGV, per germline. CDR3: CASSSTNPNYGYTF. The CDR3 nucleotides read TGTGCCAGCAGCTCGACAAATCCTAACTATGGCTACACCTTC.

This clone occurred a few times. This chain uses TRBV28 with TRBJ1-2; 8 bases match TRBD1. CDR3 length: 15 residues. Germline loops: CDR1 MDHEN, CDR2 SYDVKM. The V and J ends lost 6 bases and 6 bases, in that order; junction bases with no gene match: 12. The CDR3 is CASSRDRTGWDGYTF. The CDR3 DNA reads as TGTGCCAGCAGCCGAGACCGGACAGGGTGGGATGGCTACACCTTC.